This TCR beta chain was recovered during a study of CD8 T cells in Susac syndrome. After removal of 5 bases from V and 7 bases from J, the junction contained 15 bases not matched to a gene. The germline V gene encodes CDR1 SGHRS and CDR2 YFSETQ. The CDR3 is made up of 19 amino acids. Healthy donors constituted the control group, matched for age and sex. The TEMRA cells underwent FACS enrichment, while the CD8+ and CD4+ T cells underwent negative isolation. Random hexamers primed reverse transcription of about 0.5 to 1 ug RNA. The authors amplified TCR beta CDR3 across 54 Vbeta and 13 Jbeta using immunoSEQ multiplex PCR. Each CDR3 protein gets one entry after TCRdb re-called the immunoSEQ multiplex PCR reads with MiXCR. Among about 200,000 distinct CDR3 sequences listed, roughly 95% were seen once.

Sequencing input: CD4+ T cells from PBMCs. This TCR was sampled from a human donor in good health. This sequence joins TRBV5-1 and TRBJ2-1, with TRBD2 identical over 16 bases. DNA of the CDR3: TGCGCCAGCAGACTTTCAGGGACTAGCGGGAGGGAGGGTCGGAATGAGCAGTTCTTC. Amino acid sequence: CASRLSGTSGREGRNEQFF.